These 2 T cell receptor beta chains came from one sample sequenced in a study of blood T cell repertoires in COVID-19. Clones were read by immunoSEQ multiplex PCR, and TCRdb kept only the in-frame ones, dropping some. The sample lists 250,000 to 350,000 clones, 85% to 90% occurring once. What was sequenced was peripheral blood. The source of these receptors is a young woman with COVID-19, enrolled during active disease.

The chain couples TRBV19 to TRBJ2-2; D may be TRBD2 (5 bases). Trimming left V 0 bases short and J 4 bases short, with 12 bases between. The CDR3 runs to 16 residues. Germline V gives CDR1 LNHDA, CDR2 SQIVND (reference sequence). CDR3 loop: CASSIEPPAGTGELFF. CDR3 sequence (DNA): TGTGCCAGTAGTATAGAACCCCCCGCGGGCACCGGGGAGCTGTTTTTT.

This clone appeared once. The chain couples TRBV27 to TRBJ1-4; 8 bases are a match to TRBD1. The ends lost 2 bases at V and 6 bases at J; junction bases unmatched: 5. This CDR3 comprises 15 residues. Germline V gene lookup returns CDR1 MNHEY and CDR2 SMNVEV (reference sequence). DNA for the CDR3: TGTGCCAGCAGTTTAGTAGGACAGGGTCATGAAAAACTGTTTTTT. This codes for CASSLVGQGHEKLFF.